These T cell receptor beta chains were read from a single sample in a study of liver allograft versus peripheral blood T cells. TCRdb used MiXCR to reprocess the reads, holding one entry per CDR3 protein. The sample holds fewer than 11,000 distinct CDR3 sequences, about 20% seen once. These receptor sequences come from a human patient who had a liver transplant. Some T cells may arise from the graft donor. Both conserved end residues are part of each CDR3. A D gene is named only where the DNA matches it firmly. Clone sizes are given selectively: once, few, many, or a class where the clone is expanded.

V gene	clone size	J gene	D gene	CDR3 DNA	CDR3 protein
TRBV29-1	medium-sized	TRBJ1-2	NA	TGCAGCGTTGAATACAGCAGCTATGGCTACACCTTC	CSVEYSSYGYTF
TRBV6-1	many	TRBJ2-7	NA	TGTGCCAGCAGTGAAGTCCCCGGACCGTCGTACTACGAGCAGTACTTC	CASSEVPGPSYYEQYF
TRBV28	NA	TRBJ1-2	NA	TGTGCCAGCAGTCCAGTGGGGGGGAACTATGGCTACACCTTC	CASSPVGGNYGYTF
TRBV7-9	NA	TRBJ2-2	NA	TGTGCCAGCAGCTTGGGACTCCAATACACCGGGGAGCTGTTTTTT	CASSLGLQYTGELFF
TRBV19	medium-sized	TRBJ2-2	NA	TGTGCCAGTAGTATCCGAGGGGGTCTGAACACCGGGGAGCTGTTTTTT	CASSIRGGLNTGELFF
TRBV20-1	NA	TRBJ1-1	NA	TGCAGTGCTACGGGGGAAATGAACACTGAAGCTTTCTTT	CSATGEMNTEAFF
TRBV5-6	few	TRBJ2-3	TRBD1	TGTGCCAGCAGCTTGCTGACAGGGGTACATACGCAGTATTTT	CASSLLTGVHTQYF
TRBV7-9	NA	TRBJ2-5	NA	TGTGCCAGCAGCTTGTCGTATGGGGTAGAGACCCAGTACTTC	CASSLSYGVETQYF
TRBV6-5	NA	TRBJ1-2	TRBD1	TGTGCCAGCAGCCGGACAGGTCGAACTACCTACACCTTC	CASSRTGRTTYTF
TRBV20-1	NA	TRBJ2-7	TRBD1	TGCAGTGCTAGATCTCTGGACAGGACCTACGAGCAGTACTTC	CSARSLDRTYEQYF
TRBV11-2	NA	TRBJ1-1	NA	TGTGCCAGCAGCTTTGGGGGGGCTGGGTACACTGAAGCTTTCTTT	CASSFGGAGYTEAFF
TRBV7-9	NA	TRBJ1-1	NA	TGTGCCAGCAGCTTAGCGGAAGGGGAGGTTTTCTTT	CASSLAEGEVFF
TRBV6-5	medium-sized	TRBJ1-1	NA	TGTGCCAGCAGGGCAGGGTTACGGGGCACTGAAGCTTTCTTT	CASRAGLRGTEAFF
TRBV18	many	TRBJ1-4	NA	TGTGCCAGCTCACCGAGGGGAGGATCTGCAACTAATGAAAAACTGTTTTTT	CASSPRGGSATNEKLFF
TRBV5-1	NA	TRBJ1-1	NA	TGCGCCAGCAGCTTGATCGGGAACACTGAAGCTTTCTTT	CASSLIGNTEAFF
TRBV24-1	many	TRBJ2-7	TRBD1	TGTGCCACCAGTGAGGGGGGACAGGGGGGCTACGAGCAGTACTTC	CATSEGGQGGYEQYF
TRBV12-5	few	TRBJ2-1	NA	TGTGCTAGTCTCCGAGGGGTCAATAGGACCAATGAGCAGTTCTTC	CASLRGVNRTNEQFF
TRBV20-1	NA	TRBJ2-2	NA	TGCAGTGCCCCGGGACGCTCCAACACCGGGGAGCTGTTTTTT	CSAPGRSNTGELFF
TRBV24-1	medium-sized	TRBJ2-5	TRBD1	TGTGCCACCAGTGATTCAGGGGGTGGAGAGACCCAGTACTTC	CATSDSGGGETQYF
TRBV10-3	medium-sized	TRBJ2-1	TRBD2	TGTGCCATCAGTGAGGGCTTAGGAGCGGGGGCGTACAATGAGCAGTTCTTC	CAISEGLGAGAYNEQFF
TRBV20-1	NA	TRBJ2-1	TRBD2	TGCAGTGCTAGAGTCCCGACTAGCGGGTCCTCCTACAATGAGCAGTTCTTC	CSARVPTSGSSYNEQFF
TRBV30	few	TRBJ2-5	TRBD1	TGTGCCTGGAGTAGGACAGGGTGGCAAGAGACCCAGTACTTC	CAWSRTGWQETQYF
TRBV6-6	few	TRBJ1-2	NA	TGTGCCAGCAGTTACAGCCCCCGGGGGGCAACGGGGGGCTACACCTTC	CASSYSPRGATGGYTF
TRBV30	NA	TRBJ1-1	NA	TGTGCCTGGAGTGTACGTTCGGACACTGAAGCTTTCTTT	CAWSVRSDTEAFF
TRBV7-3	NA	TRBJ2-3	TRBD2	TGTGCCAGCAGCTTAAGGTTTAGCGGGGGGACCTCTAGCACAGATACGCAGTATTTT	CASSLRFSGGTSSTDTQYF
TRBV12-3/TRBV12-4	few	TRBJ1-1	NA	TGTGCCAGCAGTTTAAGACAGGATCTAAATGAAGCTTTCTTT	CASSLRQDLNEAFF
TRBV28	few	TRBJ1-1	NA	TGTGCCAGCAGTTTGAGGGGGAACACTGAAGCTTTCTTT	CASSLRGNTEAFF
TRBV5-6	medium-sized	TRBJ1-2	NA	TGTGCCAGCAGCCAAAGTCCCCGGGGGGGCTACACCTTC	CASSQSPRGGYTF
TRBV6-6	medium-sized	TRBJ2-2	NA	TGTGCCAGCAGTTACTCAGCTGGGGCCGGGGAGCTGTTTTTT	CASSYSAGAGELFF
TRBV20-1	NA	TRBJ2-7	TRBD2	TGCAGTGCCCCTGGGACTAGCGGGAGATACGAGCAGTACTTC	CSAPGTSGRYEQYF
TRBV12-3/TRBV12-4	NA	TRBJ2-1	NA	TGTGCCAGCAGCGCAGGACGGGGTGAGCAGTTCTTC	CASSAGRGEQFF
TRBV6-1	medium-sized	TRBJ1-1	NA	TGTGCCAGCTGCAGAGAAATGAACACTGAAGCTTTCTTT	CASCREMNTEAFF
TRBV12-5	few	TRBJ2-2	TRBD1	TGTGCTAGTGGTTTGTTCGGGACAGGGGTTACCGCGAACACCGGGGAGCTGTTTTTT	CASGLFGTGVTANTGELFF
TRBV7-9	few	TRBJ2-1	TRBD2	TGTGCCAGCAGGAAGGAGCGGGGTACCTACAATGAGCAGTTCTTC	CASRKERGTYNEQFF
TRBV6-5	few	TRBJ1-2	TRBD1	TGTGCCAGCAAAGGACCGGGACAGGGTTATGGCTACACCTTC	CASKGPGQGYGYTF
TRBV7-9	few	TRBJ1-5	NA	TGTGCCAGCAGCTCTCAGGGACGAGACCAGCCCCAGCATTTT	CASSSQGRDQPQHF
TRBV14	NA	TRBJ1-2	NA	TGTGCCAGCAGCCAAGGAGCCAGCTATGGCTACACCTTC	CASSQGASYGYTF